The rows below give T cell receptor beta chains drawn from one sample of a study of T cells in Graves' hyperthyroidism and ophthalmopathy. TCRdb re-called the multiplex PCR reads with MiXCR, one entry per CDR3 protein. The data contain 500,000 to 800,000 distinct CDR3 sequences, 13% to 15% of them singletons. The sample consisted of blood. These receptors all come from a woman between 45 and 65 years old with Graves' ophthalmopathy. Each CDR3 is given with its conserved first and last residue. Each record gives: D gene, J gene, clone size, V gene, CDR3 DNA, CDR3 protein. D genes are given only for firm matches. Where a row states a size, it is once, few, many or the class of an expanded clone; other rows omit it.

>TRBD2|TRBJ2-4|NA|TRBV29-1
TGCAGCGTTCTCGCGGGAGTAAAAAACATTCAGTACTTC
CSVLAGVKNIQYF
>NA|TRBJ1-3|NA|TRBV2
TGTGCCAGCAGGGGGGGGCTTTCTGGAAACACCATATATTTT
CASRGGLSGNTIYF
>NA|TRBJ2-2|NA|TRBV2
TGTGCCAGCAGTTTTTTACAGGCCGGGGAGCTGTTTTTT
CASSFLQAGELFF
>NA|TRBJ2-2|NA|TRBV7-9
TGTGCCAGCAGCTTTGAGAACACCGGGGAGCTGTTTTTT
CASSFENTGELFF
>NA|TRBJ2-3|many|TRBV24-1
TGTGCCACCAGTGATCCTAGAGGACCGGCAGATACGCAGTATTTT
CATSDPRGPADTQYF
>NA|TRBJ2-7|NA|TRBV19
TGTGCCAGTAGTCGTCCGGCTAGCGTCAGTATCTACGAGCAGTACTTC
CASSRPASVSIYEQYF
>TRBD2|TRBJ2-7|many|TRBV7-2
TGTGCCAGCAGCTTAGGGGCTAGCGGGAACTACGAGCAGTACTTC
CASSLGASGNYEQYF
>NA|TRBJ2-2|few|TRBV12-3/TRBV12-4
TGTGCCAGCAGTAACCGGGACTCACGGCCCAGGGAGCTGTTTTTT
CASSNRDSRPRELFF
>TRBD1|TRBJ2-1|many|TRBV24-1
TGTGCCACCAGTGACCGGGACAGGGTGAACTACAATGAGCAGTTCTTC
CATSDRDRVNYNEQFF
>TRBD1|TRBJ2-5|many|TRBV11-2
TGTGCCAGCAGCTTGGACAGGGTAGAGACCCAGTACTTC
CASSLDRVETQYF
>NA|TRBJ2-1|many|TRBV3-1
TGTGCCAGCAGCCAAGCAAGACCTGGGGATGAGCAGTTCTTC
CASSQARPGDEQFF
>NA|TRBJ2-7|many|TRBV7-8
TGTGCCAGCAGCTTAGGAACCGTTATACTGATGCAGTACTTC
CASSLGTVILMQYF
>TRBD2|TRBJ2-1|many|TRBV6-1
TGTGCCAGCAGTCGGACTAGCGGGAGGTCCCGCTCCTACAATGAGCAGTTCTTC
CASSRTSGRSRSYNEQFF
>TRBD2|TRBJ2-2|many|TRBV2
TGTGCCAGCAGTGACCGGGCTAGCGGGAGCCCGCGAACCGGGGAGCTGTTTTTT
CASSDRASGSPRTGELFF
>TRBD1|TRBJ1-5|many|TRBV6-1
TGTGCCAGCAGTGGGACGAGGACAGGAGCCTATCAGCCCCAGCATTTT
CASSGTRTGAYQPQHF
>TRBD2|TRBJ2-5|NA|TRBV20-1
TGCAGTGCTAGTCTCGCTAGCGGGAGTATGGGAGAGACCCAGTACTTC
CSASLASGSMGETQYF
>TRBD1|TRBJ2-5|many|TRBV20-1
TGCAGTGTTCAGGGACAGGGGGTAAAAGAGACCCAGTACTTC
CSVQGQGVKETQYF